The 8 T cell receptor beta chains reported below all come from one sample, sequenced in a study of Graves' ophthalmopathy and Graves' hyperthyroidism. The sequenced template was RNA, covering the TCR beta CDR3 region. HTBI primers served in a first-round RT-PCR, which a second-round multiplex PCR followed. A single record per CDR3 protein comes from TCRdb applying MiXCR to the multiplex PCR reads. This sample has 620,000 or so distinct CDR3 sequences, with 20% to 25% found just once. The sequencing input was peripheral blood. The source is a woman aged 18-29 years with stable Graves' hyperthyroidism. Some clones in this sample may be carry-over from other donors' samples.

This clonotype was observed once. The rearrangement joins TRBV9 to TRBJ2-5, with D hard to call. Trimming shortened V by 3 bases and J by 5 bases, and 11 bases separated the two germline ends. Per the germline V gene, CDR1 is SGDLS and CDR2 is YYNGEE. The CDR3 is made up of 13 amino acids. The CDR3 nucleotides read TGTGCCAGCAGCGCCTCCCCTCGGGAGACCCAGTACTTC. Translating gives CASSASPRETQYF.

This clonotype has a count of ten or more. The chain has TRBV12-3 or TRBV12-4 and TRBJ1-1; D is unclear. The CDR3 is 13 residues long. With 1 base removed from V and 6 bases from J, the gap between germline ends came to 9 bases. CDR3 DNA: TGTGCCAGCAGTTTAGTGAAGGAGGCTGAAGCTTTCTTT. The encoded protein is CASSLVKEAEAFF.

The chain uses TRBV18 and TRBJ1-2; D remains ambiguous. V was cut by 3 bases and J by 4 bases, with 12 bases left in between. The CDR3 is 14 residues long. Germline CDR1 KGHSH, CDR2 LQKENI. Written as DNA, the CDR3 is TGTGCCAGCTCACCGGAAAGTGGGCGCTATGGCTACACCTTC. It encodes CASSPESGRYGYTF.

In DNA, the CDR3 is TGCGCCAGCAGCGCTTTACAGGGGGCGCGCACTGAAGCTTTCTTT. Its translation is CASSALQGARTEAFF. This chain links TRBV5-1 with TRBJ1-1, with TRBD1 matching 9 bases. Trimming at V came to 4 bases and at J to 4 bases, leaving 8 bases not matched to a gene. The CDR3 is 15 residues long. CDR1 and CDR2 from the germline V gene are SGHRS and YFSETQ.

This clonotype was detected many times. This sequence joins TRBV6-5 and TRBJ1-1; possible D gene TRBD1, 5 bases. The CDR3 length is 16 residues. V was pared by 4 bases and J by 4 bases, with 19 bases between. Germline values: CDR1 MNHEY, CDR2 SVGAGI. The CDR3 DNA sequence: TGTGCCAGCAGTTCAACCTGGGGGGAGGTGGGCACTGAAGCTTTCTTT. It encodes CASSSTWGEVGTEAFF.

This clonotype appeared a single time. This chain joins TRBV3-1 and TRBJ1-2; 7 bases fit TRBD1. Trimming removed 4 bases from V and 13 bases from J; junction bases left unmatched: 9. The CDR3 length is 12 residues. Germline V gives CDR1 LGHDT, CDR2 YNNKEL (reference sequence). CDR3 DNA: TGTGCCAGCAGCCGCGGACAGGTGGAACTCACCTTC. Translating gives CASSRGQVELTF.

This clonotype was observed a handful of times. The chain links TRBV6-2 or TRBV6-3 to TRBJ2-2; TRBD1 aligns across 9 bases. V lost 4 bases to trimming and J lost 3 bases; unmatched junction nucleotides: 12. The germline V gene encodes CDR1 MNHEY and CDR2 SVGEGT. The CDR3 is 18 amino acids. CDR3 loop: CASSSLRDRVSDTGELFF. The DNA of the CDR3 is TGTGCCAGCAGTTCCTTAAGGGACAGGGTATCGGACACCGGGGAGCTGTTTTTT.

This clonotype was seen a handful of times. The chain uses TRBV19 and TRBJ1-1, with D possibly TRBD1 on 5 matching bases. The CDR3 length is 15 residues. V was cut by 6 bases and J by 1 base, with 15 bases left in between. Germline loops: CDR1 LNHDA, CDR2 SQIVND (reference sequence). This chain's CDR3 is CASRSSGGTNTEAFF. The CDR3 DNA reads TGTGCCAGTAGAAGTAGTGGGGGGACGAACACTGAAGCTTTCTTT.